This T cell receptor beta chain emerged from a study of glioma-infiltrating T cells after dendritic cell vaccination. A few counts support this clone. The repertoire was sequenced with immunoSEQ multiplex PCR; TCRdb's copy has only in-frame clones and lacks some. The data contain tens of thousands of clones, about 90% of them singletons. The CDR3 has 14 amino acids. Trimming removed 4 bases from V and 4 bases from J; junction bases left unmatched: 4. CDR1 is MNHNS and CDR2 is SASEGT in the germline V gene. This TCR derives from a human donor with glioblastoma. The chain recombines TRBV6-1 with TRBJ1-5; 7 bases match TRBD1. The starting material was blood, obtained before dendritic cell vaccination. The CDR3 DNA reads as TGTGCCAGCAGTGGAGGACAGGTAAATCAGCCCCAGCATTTT. Translation: CASSGGQVNQPQHF.